What follows is one T cell receptor beta chain and its context. This sample was taken from a study of CD8+CD57+ T cells in acquired aplastic anemia. Study information: DNA per sorted CD4+ or CD8+ sample ranged roughly 0.17 to 27.4 ug, averaging around 3 ug. For CD4+ cells, healthy donors had an average of roughly 11 million reads.

Both TCR beta VDJ combination and CDR3 sequence profiling were carried out. Genomic DNA was the template for this profiling. One entry per CDR3 protein, called by TCRdb with MiXCR from the reads. The sample lists 400,000 to 500,000 distinct CDR3 sequences, approximately 70% occurring once. Between the trimmed V and J ends, which lost 4 bases and 5 bases, there was a span of 17 bases. This CDR3 has 14 amino acids. The V gene's germline CDR1 is DFQATT and CDR2 SNEGSKA (reference sequence). The receptor comes from a human donor in good health, serving as a control. The sequenced material came from sorted CD4+, CD8+, or CD8+CD57+ T cells (not recorded which) from PBMCs. The chain recombines TRBV20-1 with TRBJ1-2; D is undetermined. CDR3 DNA: TGCAGTGCTATCACAACGAGGACTGAATATGGCTACACCTTC. Its translation is CSAITTRTEYGYTF.